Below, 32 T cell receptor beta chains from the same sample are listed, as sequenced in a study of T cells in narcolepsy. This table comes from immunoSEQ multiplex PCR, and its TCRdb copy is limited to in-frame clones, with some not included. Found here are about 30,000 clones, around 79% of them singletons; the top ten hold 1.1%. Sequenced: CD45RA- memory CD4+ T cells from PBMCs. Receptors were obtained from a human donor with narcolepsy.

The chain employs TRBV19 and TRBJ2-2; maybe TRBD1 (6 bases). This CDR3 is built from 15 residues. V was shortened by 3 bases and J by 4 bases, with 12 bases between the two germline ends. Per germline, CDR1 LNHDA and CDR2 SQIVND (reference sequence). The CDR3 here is CASSMVQGSTGELFF. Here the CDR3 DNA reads TGTGCCAGTAGTATGGTTCAGGGGAGCACCGGGGAGCTGTTTTTT.

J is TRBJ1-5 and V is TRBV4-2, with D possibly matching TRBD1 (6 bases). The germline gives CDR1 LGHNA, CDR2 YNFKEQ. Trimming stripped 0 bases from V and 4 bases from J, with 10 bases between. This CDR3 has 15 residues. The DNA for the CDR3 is TGTGCCAGCAGCCAAGAAGGGGGTAATAATCAGCCCCAGCATTTT. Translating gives CASSQEGGNNQPQHF.

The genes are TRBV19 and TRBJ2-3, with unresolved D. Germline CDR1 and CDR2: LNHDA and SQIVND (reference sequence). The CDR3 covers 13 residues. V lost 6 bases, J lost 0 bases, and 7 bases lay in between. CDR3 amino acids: CASRALSTDTQYF. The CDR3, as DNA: TGTGCCAGTAGGGCCCTTAGCACAGATACGCAGTATTTT.

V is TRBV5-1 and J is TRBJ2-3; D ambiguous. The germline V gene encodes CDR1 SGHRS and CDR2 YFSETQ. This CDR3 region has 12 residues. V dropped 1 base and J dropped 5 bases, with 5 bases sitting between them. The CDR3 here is CASSLYGDTQYF. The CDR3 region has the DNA TGCGCCAGCAGCTTGTATGGAGATACGCAGTATTTT.

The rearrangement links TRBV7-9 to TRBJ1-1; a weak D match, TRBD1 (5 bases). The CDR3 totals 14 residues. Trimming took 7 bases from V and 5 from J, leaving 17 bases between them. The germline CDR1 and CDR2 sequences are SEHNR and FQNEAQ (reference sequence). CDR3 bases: TGTGCCAGCACCCCAACCCAGGGTAGGACTGAAGCTTTCTTT. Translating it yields CASTPTQGRTEAFF.

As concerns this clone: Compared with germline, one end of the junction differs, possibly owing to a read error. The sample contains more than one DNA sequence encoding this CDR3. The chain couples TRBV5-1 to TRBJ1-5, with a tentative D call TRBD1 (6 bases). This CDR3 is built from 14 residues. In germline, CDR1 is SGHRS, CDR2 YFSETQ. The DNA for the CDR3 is TGCGCCAGCGCAGGACAGCTTAGCAATCAACCCCAGCATTTT. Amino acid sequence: CASAGQLSNQPQHF. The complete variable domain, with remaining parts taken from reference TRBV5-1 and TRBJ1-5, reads KAGVTQTPRYLIKTRGQQVTLSCSPISGHRSVSWYQQTPGQGLQFLFEYFSETQRNKGNFPGRFSGRQFSNSRSEMNVSTLELGDSALYLCASAGQLSNQPQHFGDGTRLSIL.

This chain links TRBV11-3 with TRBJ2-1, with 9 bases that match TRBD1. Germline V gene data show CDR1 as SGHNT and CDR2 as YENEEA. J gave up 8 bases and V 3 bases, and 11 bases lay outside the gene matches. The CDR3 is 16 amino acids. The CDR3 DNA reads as TGTGCCAGCAGCTTTAGCACAGGGGGCCTGGGGGATGAGCAGTTCTTC. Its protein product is CASSFSTGGLGDEQFF. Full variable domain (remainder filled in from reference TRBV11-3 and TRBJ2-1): EAGVVQSPRYKIIEKKQPVAFWCNPISGHNTLYWYLQNLGQGPELLIRYENEEAVDDSQLPKDRFSAERLKGVDSTLKIQPAELGDSAVYLCASSFSTGGLGDEQFFGPGTRLTVL.

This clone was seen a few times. The CDR3 DNA reads as TGTGCCTGGAGTATCGGCGGAGCGAACACCGGGGAGCTGTTTTTT. Translating it yields CAWSIGGANTGELFF. The chain joins TRBV30 to TRBJ2-2; D is ambiguous. Germline V gene data show CDR1 as GTSNPN and CDR2 as SVGIG (reference sequence). The CDR3 is 15 amino acids. The V and J ends lost 2 bases and 0 bases respectively, with 10 bases between them.

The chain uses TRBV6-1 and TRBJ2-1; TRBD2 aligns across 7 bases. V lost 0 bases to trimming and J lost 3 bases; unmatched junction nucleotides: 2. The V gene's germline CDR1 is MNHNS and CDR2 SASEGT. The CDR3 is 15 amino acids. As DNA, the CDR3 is TGTGCCAGCAGTGAAGCTGGCGGGAGCTACAATGAGCAGTTCTTC. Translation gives CASSEAGGSYNEQFF.

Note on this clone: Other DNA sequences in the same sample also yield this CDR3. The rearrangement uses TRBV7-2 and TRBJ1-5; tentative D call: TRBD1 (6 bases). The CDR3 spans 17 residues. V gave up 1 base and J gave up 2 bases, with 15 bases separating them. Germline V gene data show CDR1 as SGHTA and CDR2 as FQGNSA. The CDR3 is CASSLVPGGLGNQPQHF. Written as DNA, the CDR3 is TGTGCCAGCAGCTTAGTCCCCGGGGGCCTGGGCAATCAGCCCCAGCATTTT.

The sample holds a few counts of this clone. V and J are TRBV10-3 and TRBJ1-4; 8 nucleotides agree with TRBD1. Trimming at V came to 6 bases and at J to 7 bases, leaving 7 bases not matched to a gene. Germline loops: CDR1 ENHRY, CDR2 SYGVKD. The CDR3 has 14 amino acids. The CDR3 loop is CAISGDRGSEKLFF. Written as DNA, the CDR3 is TGTGCCATCAGCGGTGACAGGGGTAGTGAAAAACTGTTTTTT.

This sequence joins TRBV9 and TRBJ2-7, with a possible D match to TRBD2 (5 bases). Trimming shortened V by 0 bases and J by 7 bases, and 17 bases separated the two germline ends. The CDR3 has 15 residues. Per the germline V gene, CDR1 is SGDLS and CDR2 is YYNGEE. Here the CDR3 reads CASSVEPSRPGEQYF. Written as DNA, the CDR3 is TGTGCCAGCAGCGTAGAACCTAGCCGGCCGGGGGAGCAGTACTTC.

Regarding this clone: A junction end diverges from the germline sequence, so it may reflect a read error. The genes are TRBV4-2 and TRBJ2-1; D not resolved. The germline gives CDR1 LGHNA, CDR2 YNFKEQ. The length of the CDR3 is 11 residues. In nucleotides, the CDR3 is TGTGCCAGCAGCCAAGAATCGGTTCGGCTCTTC. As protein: CASSQESVRLF.

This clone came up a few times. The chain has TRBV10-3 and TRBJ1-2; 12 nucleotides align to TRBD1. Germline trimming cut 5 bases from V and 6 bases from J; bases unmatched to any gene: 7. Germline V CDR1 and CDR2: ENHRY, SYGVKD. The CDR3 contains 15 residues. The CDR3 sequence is CAISPGQGAVNGYTF. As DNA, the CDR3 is TGTGCCATCAGTCCGGGACAGGGGGCAGTGAATGGCTACACCTTC.

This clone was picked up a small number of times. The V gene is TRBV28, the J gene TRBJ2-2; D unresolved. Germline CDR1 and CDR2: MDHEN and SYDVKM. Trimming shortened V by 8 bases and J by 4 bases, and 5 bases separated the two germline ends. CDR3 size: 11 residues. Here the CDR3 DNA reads TGTGCCAGCCAGAGCACCGGGGAGCTGTTTTTT. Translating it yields CASQSTGELFF.

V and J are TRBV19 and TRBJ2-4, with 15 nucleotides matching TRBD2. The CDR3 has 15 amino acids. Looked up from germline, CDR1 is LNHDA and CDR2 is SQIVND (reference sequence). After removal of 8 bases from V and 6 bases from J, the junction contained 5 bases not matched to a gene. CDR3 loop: CASGLAGGGGNIQYF. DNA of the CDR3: TGTGCCAGTGGACTAGCGGGAGGGGGGGGAAACATTCAGTACTTC.

The CDR3 DNA sequence: TGCGCCAGCAGCAACCGGGACAGCTATGGCTACACCTTC. Translated: CASSNRDSYGYTF. The V gene is TRBV5-1, the J gene TRBJ1-2; 7 bases are shared with TRBD1. Unmatched junction bases numbered 4, after V lost 4 bases and J lost 4 bases. Germline V CDR1 and CDR2: SGHRS, YFSETQ. The CDR3 runs to 13 residues.

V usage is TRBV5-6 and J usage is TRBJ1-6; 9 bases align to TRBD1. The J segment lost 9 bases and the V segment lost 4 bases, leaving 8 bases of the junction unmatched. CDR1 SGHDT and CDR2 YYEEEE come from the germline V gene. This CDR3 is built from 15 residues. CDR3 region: CASSRITGGRSPLHF. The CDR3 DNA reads TGTGCCAGCAGCCGAATTACAGGGGGCCGTTCACCCCTCCACTTT.

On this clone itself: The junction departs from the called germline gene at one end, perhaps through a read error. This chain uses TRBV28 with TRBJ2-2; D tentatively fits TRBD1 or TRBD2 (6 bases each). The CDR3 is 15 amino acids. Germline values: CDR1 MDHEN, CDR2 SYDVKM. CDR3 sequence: CASSPTQGYHRELFF. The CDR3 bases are TGTGCCAGCAGCCCAACACAGGGATACCACCGGGAGCTGTTTTTC. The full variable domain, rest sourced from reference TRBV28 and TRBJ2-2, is DVKVTQSSRYLVKRTGEKVFLECVQDMDHENMFWYRQDPGLGLRLIYFSYDVKMKEKGDIPEGYSVSREKKERFSLILESASTNQTSMYLCASSPTQGYHRELFFGEGSRLTVL.

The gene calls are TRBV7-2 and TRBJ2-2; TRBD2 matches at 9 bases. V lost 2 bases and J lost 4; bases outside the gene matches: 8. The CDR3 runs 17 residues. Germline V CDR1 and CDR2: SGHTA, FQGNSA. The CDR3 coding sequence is TGTGCCAGCAGCTTAAGGCATAGCGGGAGTTCCACCGGGGAGCTGTTTTTT. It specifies CASSLRHSGSSTGELFF.

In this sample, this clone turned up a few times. CDR3 sequence reads: CASSPGTGLSGEQYF. CDR3 sequence (DNA): TGTGCCAGCAGCCCCGGGACAGGGCTTTCTGGAGAGCAGTACTTC. The rearrangement uses TRBV5-5 and TRBJ2-7, with TRBD1 identical over 9 bases. Germline CDR1 is SGHKS and CDR2 is YYEKEE (reference sequence). V shed 4 bases and J 7 bases; nucleotides not matched to a gene: 12. The CDR3 sequence is 15 residues long.

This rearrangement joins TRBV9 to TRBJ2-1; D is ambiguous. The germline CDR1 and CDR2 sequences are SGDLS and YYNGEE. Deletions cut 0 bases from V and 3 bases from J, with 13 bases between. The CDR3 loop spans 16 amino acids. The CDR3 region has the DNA TGTGCCAGCAGCGTAGCTCCGGCCACGGTCTACAATGAGCAGTTCTTC. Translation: CASSVAPATVYNEQFF. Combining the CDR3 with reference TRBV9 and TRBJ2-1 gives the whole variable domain DSGVTQTPKHLITATGQRVTLRCSPRSGDLSVYWYQQSLDQGLQFLIQYYNGEERAKGNILERFSAQQFPDLHSELNLSSLELGDSALYFCASSVAPATVYNEQFFGPGTRLTVL.

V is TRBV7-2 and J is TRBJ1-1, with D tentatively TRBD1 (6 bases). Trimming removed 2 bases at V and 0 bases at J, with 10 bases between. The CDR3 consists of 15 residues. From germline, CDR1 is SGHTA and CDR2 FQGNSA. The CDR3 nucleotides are TGTGCCAGCAGCTTAATTGCAGGGGTGAACACTGAAGCTTTCTTT. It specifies CASSLIAGVNTEAFF.

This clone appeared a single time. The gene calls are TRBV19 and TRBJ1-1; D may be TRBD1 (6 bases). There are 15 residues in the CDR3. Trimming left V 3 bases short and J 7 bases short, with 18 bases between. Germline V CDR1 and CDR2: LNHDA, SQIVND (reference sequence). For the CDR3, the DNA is TGTGCCAGTAGTATCCTCTGGACAGACGACCATGAAGCTTTCTTT. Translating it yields CASSILWTDDHEAFF.

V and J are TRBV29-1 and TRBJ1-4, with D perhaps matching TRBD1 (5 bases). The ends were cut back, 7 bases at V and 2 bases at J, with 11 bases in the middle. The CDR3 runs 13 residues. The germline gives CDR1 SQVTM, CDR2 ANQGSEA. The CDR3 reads CSGQIGTNEKLFF. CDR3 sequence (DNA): TGCAGCGGACAGATAGGGACTAATGAAAAACTGTTTTTT. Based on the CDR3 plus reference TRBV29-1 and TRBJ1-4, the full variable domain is SAVISQKPSRDICQRGTSLTIQCQVDSQVTMMFWYRQQPGQSLTLIATANQGSEATYESGFVIDKFPISRPNLTFSTLTVSNMSPEDSSIYLCSGQIGTNEKLFFGSGTQLSVL.

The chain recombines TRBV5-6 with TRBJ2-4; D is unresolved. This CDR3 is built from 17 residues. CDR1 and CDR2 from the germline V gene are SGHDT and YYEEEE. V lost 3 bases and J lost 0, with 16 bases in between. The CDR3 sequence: CASSSGQLRLAKNIQYF. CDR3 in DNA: TGTGCCAGCAGCTCTGGGCAGTTGAGACTAGCCAAAAACATTCAGTACTTC.

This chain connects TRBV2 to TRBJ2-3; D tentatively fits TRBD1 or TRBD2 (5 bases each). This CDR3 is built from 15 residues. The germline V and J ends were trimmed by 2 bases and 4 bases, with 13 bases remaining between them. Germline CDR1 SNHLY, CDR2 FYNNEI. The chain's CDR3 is CASSEQGPGSDTQYF. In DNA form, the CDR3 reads TGTGCCAGCAGTGAACAGGGACCAGGGTCAGATACGCAGTATTTT. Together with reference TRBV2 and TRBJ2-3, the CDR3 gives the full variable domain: EPEVTQTPSHQVTQMGQEVILRCVPISNHLYFYWYRQILGQKVEFLVSFYNNEISEKSEIFDDQFSVERPDGSNFTLKIRSTKLEDSAMYFCASSEQGPGSDTQYFGPGTRLTVL.

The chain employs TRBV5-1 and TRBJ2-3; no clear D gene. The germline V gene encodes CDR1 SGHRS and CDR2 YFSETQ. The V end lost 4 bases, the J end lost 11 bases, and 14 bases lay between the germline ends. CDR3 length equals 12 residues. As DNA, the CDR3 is TGCGCCAGCAGCCTCCCAGGTCTTGGGCAGTATTTT. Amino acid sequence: CASSLPGLGQYF. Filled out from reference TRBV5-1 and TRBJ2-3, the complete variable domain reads KAGVTQTPRYLIKTRGQQVTLSCSPISGHRSVSWYQQTPGQGLQFLFEYFSETQRNKGNFPGRFSGRQFSNSRSEMNVSTLELGDSALYLCASSLPGLGQYFGPGTRLTVL.

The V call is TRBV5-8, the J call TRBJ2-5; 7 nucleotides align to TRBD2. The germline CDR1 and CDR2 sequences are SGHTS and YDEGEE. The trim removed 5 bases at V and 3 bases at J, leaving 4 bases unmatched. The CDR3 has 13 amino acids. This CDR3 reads CASRGRGEETQYF. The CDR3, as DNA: TGTGCCAGCAGAGGACGGGGGGAAGAGACCCAGTACTTC.

The CDR3, as DNA: TGCATTCTCATCCCTCCGAAAGCTTTCTTT. This codes for CILIPPKAFF. The chain is built from TRBV20-1 and TRBJ1-1; D is unclear. The CDR3 is 10 residues long. Per germline, CDR1 DFQATT and CDR2 SNEGSKA (reference sequence).

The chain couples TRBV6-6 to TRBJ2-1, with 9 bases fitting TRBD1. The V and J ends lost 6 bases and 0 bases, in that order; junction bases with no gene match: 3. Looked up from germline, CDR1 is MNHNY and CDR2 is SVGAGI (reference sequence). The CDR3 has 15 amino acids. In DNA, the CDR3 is TGTGCCAGCAGCGACAGGGGGAGCTCCTACAATGAGCAGTTCTTC. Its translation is CASSDRGSSYNEQFF.

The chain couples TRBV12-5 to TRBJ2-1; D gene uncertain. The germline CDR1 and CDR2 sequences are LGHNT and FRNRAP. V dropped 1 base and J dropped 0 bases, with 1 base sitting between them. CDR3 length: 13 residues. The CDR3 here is CASGLASYNEQFF. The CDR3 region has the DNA TGTGCTAGTGGTTTGGCCTCCTACAATGAGCAGTTCTTC.